The clone carrying this TCR beta chain turned up a few times. The sample comes from a study of human T cells and chemical hapten exposure. MiXCR was run by TCRdb on the RACE reads, yielding one entry per CDR3 protein. In the table there are 45,000 to 65,000 distinct CDR3 sequences, over 9% of which are singletons. The CDR3 extends over 13 amino acids. The ends were cut back, 5 bases at V and 5 bases at J, with 12 bases in the middle. Regarding time point: pre-sensitization, week 0. Stated treatment: therapeutic diphenylcyclopropenone sensitization with weekly scalp DPC. Non-pregnant alopecia patients aged 18 to 70, suitable for DPC therapy. Unfractionated whole blood was the source from which total RNA was extracted.

Sequencing was performed on whole blood, taken in connection with sensitization to the hapten diphenylcyclopropenone (DPC). The gene calls are TRBV12-3 or TRBV12-4 and TRBJ1-1; D is ambiguous. This receptor was taken from a man aged 40-49 years with alopecia areata. Some clones in this sample may be carry-over from other donors' samples. CDR3 amino acids: CASSRSLGTEAFF. The CDR3 DNA follows: TGTGCCAGCAGTCGCTCTCTGGGGACTGAAGCTTTCTTT.